The 21 T cell receptor beta chains below come from one sample, sequenced in a study of blood T cells in healthy people across ages. Using a J-beta primer mix together with a sample-barcoded 5' primer, a second PCR was run for about 7 to 12 cycles. TCRdb re-called the 5' RACE reads through MiXCR, storing one row per CDR3 protein. This sample yields 1.4 million or so distinct CDR3 sequences, of which 40% to 45% are seen a single time; about 4% belongs to the top ten. The sequenced sample consisted of blood. These receptors were collected from a young woman in good health.

This clonotype has just a few counts. CDR3: CASSDGNNSPLHF. For the CDR3, the DNA is TGTGCCAGCAGTGACGGGAATAATTCACCCCTCCACTTT. This chain connects TRBV2 to TRBJ1-6; no reliable D call. From germline, CDR1 is SNHLY and CDR2 FYNNEI. The V end was cut by 3 bases, the J end by 5 bases, with 5 bases between. CDR3 size: 13 residues.

The rearrangement joins TRBV7-2 to TRBJ2-1, with D unresolved. The V end was cut by 2 bases, the J end by 13 bases, with 12 bases between. CDR3 size: 12 residues. The germline gives CDR1 SGHTA, CDR2 FQGNSA. The DNA of the CDR3 is TGTGCCAGCAGCTTAACCCCACCCCGTCAGTTCTTC. Encoded protein: CASSLTPPRQFF.

This clonotype was detected a few times. This rearrangement joins TRBV4-1 to TRBJ2-1; weak D call: TRBD2 (5 bases). V lost 4 bases to trimming and J lost 8 bases, with 18 bases between them. Germline values: CDR1 MGHRA, CDR2 YSYEKL. The CDR3 loop spans 15 amino acids. In DNA, the CDR3 is TGCGCCAGCAGCCGCCACCGGGATTTCGCGCATGAGCAGTTCTTC. Translating it yields CASSRHRDFAHEQFF.

In its sample, this clonotype was seen once. The genes are TRBV12-3 or TRBV12-4 and TRBJ2-1; no reliable D call. With the DNA end fitting TRBJ2-7 better, the J assignment may be wrong. The CDR3 totals 13 residues. The CDR3 region is CASSLTPYNEQYF. CDR3 bases: TGTGCCAGCAGTTTAACGCCCTACAATGAGCAGTACTTC.

On this clonotype itself: At one of its ends the junction is not consistent with the germline gene, which may arise from a read error. The chain recombines TRBV12-3 or TRBV12-4 with TRBJ1-2; weak D call: TRBD1 (5 bases). The CDR3 contains 15 residues. CDR3 coding DNA: TGTGTCAGCACTCAGAGGGAAGGCAGGGATTATGGCTACACCTTC. Protein sequence: CVSTQREGRDYGYTF.

The V and J genes are TRBV2 and TRBJ2-3; D might be TRBD2 (6 bases). Trimming cost V 3 bases and J 2 bases, with 9 bases left between them. Germline values: CDR1 SNHLY, CDR2 FYNNEI. This CDR3 contains 14 residues. The CDR3 bases are TGTGCCAGCAGTGACGTGGACTACACAGATACGCAGTATTTT. Its translation: CASSDVDYTDTQYF.

This chain uses TRBV28 with TRBJ1-2, with a weak D call TRBD1 (6 bases). CDR3 length: 14 amino acids. V lost 2 bases to trimming and J lost 7 bases, with 14 bases between them. CDR1 and CDR2 (germline): MDHEN, SYDVKM. As DNA, the CDR3 is TGTGCCAGCAGTTTAGGGGGGCGATTTGGTGGCTACACCTTC. The encoded protein is CASSLGGRFGGYTF.

With regard to this clonotype: Being one base from a much bigger clone, this may be a read error. The CDR3 nucleotides are TGTGCCAGCAGCATGGGCGGGGTTTACAGTGAGCAGTTCTTC. This encodes CASSMGGVYSEQFF. The chain combines TRBV28 with TRBJ2-1; D may be TRBD2 (6 bases). The CDR3 contains 14 residues. The germline V gene has CDR1 MDHEN and CDR2 SYDVKM.

CDR3 amino acids: CATKPAGGHNEQYF. The CDR3 nucleotides read TGTGCCACTAAACCAGCGGGAGGTCACAATGAGCAGTACTTC. The chain joins TRBV27 to TRBJ2-5; TRBD2 aligns across 9 bases. V shed 10 bases, J shed 11 bases, and the junction held 17 bases outside the gene matches. This CDR3 is built from 14 residues. Germline V CDR1 and CDR2: MNHEY, SMNVEV (reference sequence).

The chain couples TRBV6-5 to TRBJ2-5; D is possibly TRBD1 (5 bases). CDR3 length equals 18 residues. In germline, CDR1 is MNHEY, CDR2 SVGAGI. The V end was cut by 0 bases, the J end by 7 bases, with 24 bases between. The CDR3 region is CASSYSRVSGPRGVTQYF. In nucleotides, the CDR3 is TGTGCCAGCAGTTACTCGAGAGTATCAGGGCCAAGAGGTGTGACCCAGTACTTC.

Details on this clonotype: A much larger clone differs from this one at a single base, so this may be a read error. J is TRBJ1-4 and V is TRBV20-1; tentatively, D is TRBD1 (5 bases). The CDR3 totals 15 residues. Germline loops: CDR1 DFQATT, CDR2 SNEGSKA (reference sequence). The germline V and J ends were trimmed by 5 bases and 6 bases, with 19 bases remaining between them. CDR3 sequence reads: CSAWGVRRDDEKLFF. CDR3 coding DNA: TGCAGTGCTTGGGGGGTTAGGAGGGATGATGAAAAACTGTTTTTT.

This clonotype appeared a single time. This chain links TRBV11-2 with TRBJ2-7; 9 positions match TRBD1. V trimming: 5 bases; J trimming: 7 bases; junction bases outside the gene matches: 12. Germline lookup yields CDR1 SGHAT and CDR2 FQNNGV. This CDR3 has 15 residues. Here the CDR3 reads CASSPRDRVGNEQYF. In DNA form, the CDR3 reads TGTGCCAGCAGCCCACGGGACAGGGTAGGAAATGAGCAGTACTTC.

The J gene is TRBJ2-1, the V gene TRBV4-1; D possibly corresponds to TRBD2 (6 bases). The CDR3 extends over 16 amino acids. Germline-derived CDR1 and CDR2 are MGHRA and YSYEKL. V was trimmed by 3 bases and J by 9 bases, leaving 21 bases between them. The CDR3 nucleotides are TGCGCCAGCAGCCAGGAGGGTAGGGTTGCTTATGGTGAGCAGTTCTTC. It translates to CASSQEGRVAYGEQFF.

The chain is built from TRBV10-3 and TRBJ2-5; 8 nucleotides match TRBD1. The CDR3 has 14 residues. Germline trimming cut 6 bases from V and 4 bases from J; bases unmatched to any gene: 7. Per germline, CDR1 ENHRY and CDR2 SYGVKD. The CDR3 spells CAISVGQGRETQYF. The CDR3 coding sequence is TGTGCCATCAGCGTCGGACAGGGAAGAGAGACCCAGTACTTC.

This clonotype turned up a few times. This sequence joins TRBV10-3 and TRBJ2-3; D not certain. Germline values: CDR1 ENHRY, CDR2 SYGVKD. V was shortened by 11 bases and J by 4 bases, with 13 bases between the two germline ends. CDR3 size: 12 residues. The CDR3 sequence is CASRSSSDTQYF. As DNA, the CDR3 is TGTGCCTCGCGCTCCAGTTCAGATACGCAGTATTTT.

The chain recombines TRBV7-2 with TRBJ2-3; 8 positions agree with TRBD2. After removal of 5 bases from V and 0 bases from J, the junction contained 4 bases not matched to a gene. Germline assignment: CDR1 SGHTA and CDR2 FQGNSA. CDR3 length: 15 amino acids. The CDR3 DNA is TGTGCCAGCAGCGCCTCTAGCGGGAGCACAGATACGCAGTATTTT. Its protein is CASSASSGSTDTQYF.

This clonotype was seen a few times. V gene TRBV21-1 combines with J gene TRBJ2-7; TRBD1 is the table's D call, not checked against the DNA. TRBV21-1 is noted as a pseudogene. The CDR3 has 17 amino acids. CDR3 nucleotides: TGTGCCAGCAGCGTCCGGGACAGGGGGCGCCTTTCCTACGAGCAGTACTTC. Translating gives CASSVRDRGRLSYEQYF.

This clonotype was found many times. The V and J genes are TRBV20-1 and TRBJ1-5, with D tentatively TRBD1 (6 bases). This CDR3 has 14 amino acids. Per the germline V gene, CDR1 is DFQATT and CDR2 is SNEGSKA (reference sequence). V dropped 5 bases and J dropped 0 bases, with 11 bases sitting between them. The CDR3 region has the DNA TGCAGTGCTGGCCTGGACAGTAGCAATCAGCCCCAGCATTTT. Amino acid sequence: CSAGLDSSNQPQHF.

The rearrangement joins TRBV20-1 to TRBJ1-6; TRBD1 might be the D (5 bases). The CDR3 spans 17 residues. V lost 3 bases to trimming and J lost 0 bases, with 15 bases between them. CDR1 and CDR2 from the germline V gene are DFQATT and SNEGSKA (reference sequence). CDR3 in amino acids: CSASGRGSSSYNSPLHF. DNA of the CDR3: TGCAGTGCTAGCGGAAGGGGATCGTCCTCCTATAATTCACCCCTCCACTTT.

The CDR3 protein is CASRQSIVRRVSYEQYF. CDR3 DNA sequence: TGCGCCAGCAGGCAGAGCATTGTCCGAAGAGTCTCCTACGAGCAGTACTTC. This chain connects TRBV4-3 to TRBJ2-7; D not certain. Germline V gives CDR1 LGHNA, CDR2 YSLEER. The CDR3 has 17 residues. The V end was cut by 6 bases, the J end by 0 bases, with 21 bases between.

The sample holds many counts of this clonotype. The CDR3 sequence is CASGNSYEQYF. The CDR3 region has the DNA TGTGCCAGCGGAAACTCCTACGAGCAGTACTTC. The chain uses TRBV7-9 and TRBJ2-7; D is ambiguous. Germline CDR1 reads SEHNR; CDR2 reads FQNEAQ (reference sequence). V was cut by 8 bases and J by 0 bases, with 5 bases left in between. The CDR3 loop spans 11 amino acids.